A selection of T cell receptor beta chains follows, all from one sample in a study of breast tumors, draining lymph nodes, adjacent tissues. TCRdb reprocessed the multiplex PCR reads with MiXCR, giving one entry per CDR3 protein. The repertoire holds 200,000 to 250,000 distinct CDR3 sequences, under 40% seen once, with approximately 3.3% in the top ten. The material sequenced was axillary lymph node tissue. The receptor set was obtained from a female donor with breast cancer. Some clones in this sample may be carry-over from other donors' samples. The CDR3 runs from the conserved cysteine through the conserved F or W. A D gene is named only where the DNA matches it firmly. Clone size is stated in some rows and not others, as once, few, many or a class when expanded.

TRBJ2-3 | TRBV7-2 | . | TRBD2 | TGTGCCAGCAGCTTGGTTCCTAGCGGCGTTGGAGATACGCAGTATTTT | CASSLVPSGVGDTQYF
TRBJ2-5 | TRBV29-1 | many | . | TGCAGCGTAGGTTTGAAGGAAGCACAAGAGACCCAGTACTTC | CSVGLKEAQETQYF
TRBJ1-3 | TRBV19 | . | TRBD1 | TGTGCCAGTAGTATGTGGGGACAGGGGAACGTCTATGGCTACACCATATATTTT | CASSMWGQGNVYGYTIYF
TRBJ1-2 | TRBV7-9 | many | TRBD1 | TGTGCCAGCAGCTTAGAGGCCCGACAGGGGTATGGCTACACCTTC | CASSLEARQGYGYTF
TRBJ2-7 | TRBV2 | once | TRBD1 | TGTGCCAGCAGTGTTGCGACAGGGGGGGACCTCTACGAGCAGTACTTC | CASSVATGGDLYEQYF
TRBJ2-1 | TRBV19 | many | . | TGTGCCAGTAGTATAGAGGCCAGCAAGCAGTTCTTC | CASSIEASKQFF
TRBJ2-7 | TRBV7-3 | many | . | TGTGCCAGCAGCTCCTCGGGGTCGAGTACCGAGCAGTACTTC | CASSSSGSSTEQYF
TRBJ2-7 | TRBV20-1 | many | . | TGCAGTGCTAGAGATCCACAGGCCCACGAGCAGTACTTC | CSARDPQAHEQYF
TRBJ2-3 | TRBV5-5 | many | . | TGTGCCAGCAGCTTGGCTGGGACGAGGGATACGCAGTATTTT | CASSLAGTRDTQYF
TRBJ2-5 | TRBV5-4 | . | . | TGTGCCAGCAGCTTGGACCAGGCGCGCGGAGAGACCCAGTACTTC | CASSLDQARGETQYF
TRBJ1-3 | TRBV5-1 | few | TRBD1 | TGCGCCAGCAGCGTAATGGGACAGGCTCATGGCTACACCATATATTTT | CASSVMGQAHGYTIYF
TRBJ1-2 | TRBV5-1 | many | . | TGCGCCAGCAGCTTGGGGCACAATGGCTACACCTTC | CASSLGHNGYTF
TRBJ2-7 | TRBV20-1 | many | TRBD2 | TGCAGTGCTACGTCAGCGGGAGGGACCTACGAGCAGTACTTC | CSATSAGGTYEQYF
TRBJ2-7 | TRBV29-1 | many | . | TGCAGCGTTGCACCGGGACGGAACTACGAGCAGTACTTC | CSVAPGRNYEQYF
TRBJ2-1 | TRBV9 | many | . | TGTGCCAGCAGCGCCCCGTTAATCGGCAATGAGCAGTTCTTC | CASSAPLIGNEQFF
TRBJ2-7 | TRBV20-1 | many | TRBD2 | TGCAGTGCTAGAGGTGCTAGCGGGGGCAGTTACGAGCAGTACTTC | CSARGASGGSYEQYF
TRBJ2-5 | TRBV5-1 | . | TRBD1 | TGCGCCAGCGCAGGGGGCTCGGGTGGAGAGACCCAGTACTTC | CASAGGSGGETQYF
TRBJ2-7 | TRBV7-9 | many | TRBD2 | TGTGCCAGCAGCTTAGCCGGGAGGGACGCCGAGCAGTACTTC | CASSLAGRDAEQYF
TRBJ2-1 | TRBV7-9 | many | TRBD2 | TGTGCCAGCAGCTCAAGTATTAGCGGGAGAGGAAATGAGCAGTTCTTC | CASSSSISGRGNEQFF
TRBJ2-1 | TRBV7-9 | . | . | TGTGCCAGCAGAATAGTCAATAGGGGGGCTAACAATGAGCAGTTCTTC | CASRIVNRGANNEQFF
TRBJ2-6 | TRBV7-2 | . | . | TGTGCCAGCAGCTTAACGCAGGGCCCGGGTGGGGCCAACGTCCTGACTTTC | CASSLTQGPGGANVLTF
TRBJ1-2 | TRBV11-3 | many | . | TGTGCCAGCAGGGCTGGGCGGGGAGACTATGGCTACACCTTC | CASRAGRGDYGYTF
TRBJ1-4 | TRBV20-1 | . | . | TGCAGTGCTAGACCGGGACACACAGATACTGCTGTTTCTAATGAAAAACTGTTTTTT | CSARPGHTDTAVSNEKLFF
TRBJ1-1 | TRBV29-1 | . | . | TGCAGCGTTGCACAGGGGAACACTGAAGCTTTCTTT | CSVAQGNTEAFF
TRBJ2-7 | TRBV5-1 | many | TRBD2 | TGCGCCAGCAGCTCCCAACTAGCGGGGCCTAACGAGCAGTACTTC | CASSSQLAGPNEQYF
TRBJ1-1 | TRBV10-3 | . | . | TGTGCCATCACCCGGGACCAGTACACTGAAGCTTTCTTT | CAITRDQYTEAFF
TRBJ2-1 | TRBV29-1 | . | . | TGCAGCGTTGAGCACCCCTTGCGGGGTGGCAATGAGCAGTTCTTC | CSVEHPLRGGNEQFF
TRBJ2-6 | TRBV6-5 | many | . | TGTGCCAGCAGTCACTCCCCTTCTGGGGCCAACGTCCTGACTTTC | CASSHSPSGANVLTF
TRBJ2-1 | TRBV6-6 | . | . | TGTGCCAGCAGTCCCCGGGACCTGTACAATGAGCAGTTCTTC | CASSPRDLYNEQFF
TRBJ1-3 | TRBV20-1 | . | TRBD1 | TGCAGTGCTACCGGGACAGGTGACACCATATATTTT | CSATGTGDTIYF
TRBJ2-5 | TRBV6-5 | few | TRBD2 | TGTGCCAGCAGTTACTCCGGACTAGCGGGGAGTTTAGAGACCCAGTACTTC | CASSYSGLAGSLETQYF
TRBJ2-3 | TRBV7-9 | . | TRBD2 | TGTGCCAGCAGCTTAGGTCGAGCGGGGGCCCGCACAGATACGCAGTATTTT | CASSLGRAGARTDTQYF
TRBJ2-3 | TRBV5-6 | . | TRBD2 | TGTGCCAGCAGCTTATTTTCGGCTTTGGGGGGGGATACGCAGTATTTT | CASSLFSALGGDTQYF
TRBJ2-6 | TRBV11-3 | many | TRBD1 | TGTGCCAGCAGCTTAGATAAGGGACAGGGCCCCTTTGGGGCCAACGTCCTGACTTTC | CASSLDKGQGPFGANVLTF
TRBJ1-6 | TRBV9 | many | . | TGTGCCAGCAGCGCCGAGGGAAGTGGTAATTCACCCCTCCACTTT | CASSAEGSGNSPLHF
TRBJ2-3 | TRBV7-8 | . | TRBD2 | TGTGCCAGCAGCTTAGGGCGGGGGGCCCCAGCCTTGGATACGCAGTATTTT | CASSLGRGAPALDTQYF
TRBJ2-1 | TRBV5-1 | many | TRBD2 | TGCGCCAGCAGCCGACCTAGCGGCTCCTACAATGAGCAGTTCTTC | CASSRPSGSYNEQFF
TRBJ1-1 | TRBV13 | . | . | TGTGCCAGCACCCTAAAGGGGGTTACTGAAGCTTTCTTT | CASTLKGVTEAFF
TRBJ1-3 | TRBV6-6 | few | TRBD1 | TGTACCAGCAGATTCGGACAGGGCTATACCTCTGGAAACACCATATATTTT | CTSRFGQGYTSGNTIYF
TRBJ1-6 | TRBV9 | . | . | TGTGCCAGCAGCGTAGCTGGGGGGGACGTTTATTCACCCCTCCACTTT | CASSVAGGDVYSPLHF
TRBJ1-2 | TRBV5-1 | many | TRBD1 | TGCGCCAGCAGCTCGGGACAGGACTATGGCTACACCTTC | CASSSGQDYGYTF
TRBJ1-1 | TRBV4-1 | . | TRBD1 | TGCGCCAGCAGCCAAGAACCGCGAAAAACGTCCCGGGACAGGGGAGGCGGCGCTTTCTTT | CASSQEPRKTSRDRGGGAFF
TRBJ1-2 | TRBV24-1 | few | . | TGTGCCACCCAGGCGGGCGACTATGGCTACACCTTC | CATQAGDYGYTF
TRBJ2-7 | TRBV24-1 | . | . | TGTGCCACCAGTGAGTACAGGGCCCTCCACGAGCAGTACTTC | CATSEYRALHEQYF
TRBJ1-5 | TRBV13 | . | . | TGTGCCAGCAGCTTAGGACAAGGGGCCCTATATAGCAATCAGCCCCAGCATTTT | CASSLGQGALYSNQPQHF
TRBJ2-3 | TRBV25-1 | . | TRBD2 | TGTGCCAGCAGTGCTAGAGATCGACTAGCGGGTACAGATACGCAGTATTTT | CASSARDRLAGTDTQYF
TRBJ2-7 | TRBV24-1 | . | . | TGTGCCACCAGTGCTAGAGCTGGCTACGAGCAGTACTTC | CATSARAGYEQYF
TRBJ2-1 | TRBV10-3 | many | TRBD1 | TGTGCCATCAGCGGCCGACAGGGGAGTTTCAATGAGCAGTTCTTC | CAISGRQGSFNEQFF
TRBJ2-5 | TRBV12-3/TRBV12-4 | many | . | TGTGCCCCGTGTAGTTGGGGAGGGCCGAGGGGGGAGACCCAGTACTTC | CAPCSWGGPRGETQYF
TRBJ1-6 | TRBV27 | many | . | TGTGCCAGCAGTTCCCGGACGGGCTATAATTCACCCCTCCACTTT | CASSSRTGYNSPLHF
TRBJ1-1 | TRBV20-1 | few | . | TGCAGTGCTCTTCCCGGACGGCCCCCTTTTGAAGCTTTCTTT | CSALPGRPPFEAFF